The 13 T cell receptor beta chains presented below share a single source sample, sequenced in a study of STAT3 mutations in large granular lymphocyte leukemia. For these receptors, no antigen is known. Study-wide results and caveats: Every T-cell large granular lymphocyte leukemia patient had at least one immunodominant TCR beta clonotype.

Sequenced by immunoSEQ multiplex PCR; TCRdb stores in-frame clones only, minus some. The sample carries roughly 14,000 clones, more than 75% recorded once. Material for sequencing was peripheral blood mononuclear cells. The receptor set was obtained from a man aged 40-55 years with T-cell large granular lymphocyte leukemia. Some clones in this sample may be carry-over from other donors' samples.

V gene TRBV9 combines with J gene TRBJ2-3; the D gene is possibly TRBD2 (7 bases). Germline loops: CDR1 SGDLS, CDR2 YYNGEE. V lost 4 bases to trimming and J lost 4 bases, with 16 bases between them. The CDR3 is 15 residues long. The CDR3, as DNA: TGTGCCAGCAGCCTTATAGGGGGGGCCTCAGATACGCAGTATTTT. This sequence encodes CASSLIGGASDTQYF.

The chain uses TRBV7-2 and TRBJ1-2; D ambiguous. Deletions cut 1 base from V and 4 bases from J, with 7 bases between. This CDR3 region has 13 residues. The germline CDR1 and CDR2 sequences are SGHTA and FQGNSA. The CDR3 DNA reads as TGTGCCAGCAGCTTAGGGCCCTCCTATGGCTACACCTTC. It encodes CASSLGPSYGYTF.

The chain is built from TRBV18 and TRBJ1-5; D may be TRBD1 (6 bases). Trimming removed 2 bases at V and 2 bases at J, with 10 bases between. Germline V CDR1 and CDR2: KGHSH, LQKENI. The CDR3 extends over 15 amino acids. CDR3 sequence reads: CASSPSAGGNQPQHF. The CDR3 nucleotides read TGTGCCAGCTCACCATCGGCAGGGGGCAATCAGCCCCAGCATTTT.

The genes are TRBV6-5 and TRBJ1-2; TRBD1 is a possible D gene (5 bases). The CDR3 is 13 amino acids. V lost 7 bases and J lost 4, with 13 bases in between. CDR1 is MNHEY, CDR2 SVGAGI, per germline. The CDR3 spells CASTLGHRYGYTF. CDR3 DNA: TGTGCCAGCACCCTTGGACACCGCTATGGCTACACCTTC.

The V call is TRBV28, the J call TRBJ1-1, with TRBD1 identical over 8 bases. Germline V gives CDR1 MDHEN, CDR2 SYDVKM. The V and J ends lost 2 bases and 0 bases, in that order; junction bases with no gene match: 8. This CDR3 has 17 residues. The CDR3 nucleotides read TGTGCCAGCAGTTTAATTCCGGGACAGGCTGTGAACACTGAAGCTTTCTTT. As protein: CASSLIPGQAVNTEAFF. Combining the CDR3 with reference TRBV28 and TRBJ1-1 gives the whole variable domain DVKVTQSSRYLVKRTGEKVFLECVQDMDHENMFWYRQDPGLGLRLIYFSYDVKMKEKGDIPEGYSVSREKKERFSLILESASTNQTSMYLCASSLIPGQAVNTEAFFGQGTRLTVV.

The chain links TRBV5-4 to TRBJ1-1; no reliable D call. The CDR3 length is 12 residues. Germline CDR1 is SGHNT and CDR2 is YYREEE (reference sequence). The V end was cut by 5 bases, the J end by 4 bases, with 9 bases between. This CDR3 is CASSLQATEAFF. The CDR3, as DNA: TGTGCCAGCAGTCTGCAAGCCACTGAAGCTTTCTTT. Full variable domain (rest looked up from reference TRBV5-4 and TRBJ1-1): ETGVTQSPTHLIKTRGQQVTLRCSSQSGHNTVSWYQQALGQGPQFIFQYYREEENGRGNFPPRFSGLQFPNYSSELNVNALELDDSALYLCASSLQATEAFFGQGTRLTVV.

This sequence joins TRBV18 and TRBJ2-5, with D perhaps TRBD1 or TRBD2 (6 bases each). The germline V gene has CDR1 KGHSH and CDR2 LQKENI. CDR3 size: 13 residues. Trimming pared 6 bases from V and 1 base from J, leaving 9 bases between. The CDR3, as DNA: TGTGCCAGCTCGCGGGACATCCAAGAGACCCAGTACTTC. As protein: CASSRDIQETQYF.

The chain joins TRBV9 to TRBJ1-1, with D possibly TRBD1 on 6 matching bases. Per the germline V gene, CDR1 is SGDLS and CDR2 is YYNGEE. The CDR3 runs 14 residues. The V and J ends lost 4 bases and 0 bases respectively, with 10 bases between them. The CDR3 DNA follows: TGTGCCAGCAGCTCAGGGGCTCTGAACACTGAAGCTTTCTTT. It encodes CASSSGALNTEAFF.

The chain couples TRBV29-1 to TRBJ1-6, with 9 positions matching TRBD1. Per germline, CDR1 SQVTM and CDR2 ANQGSEA. CDR3 length equals 13 residues. J gave up 7 bases and V 6 bases, and 4 bases lay outside the gene matches. CDR3 sequence reads: CSVAGTGNSPLHF. In nucleotides, the CDR3 is TGCAGCGTCGCCGGGACAGGGAATTCACCCCTCCACTTT.

This rearrangement joins TRBV5-1 to TRBJ1-1, with 9 bases fitting TRBD1. Germline loops: CDR1 SGHRS, CDR2 YFSETQ. V was clipped by 2 bases and J by 1 base; unmatched bases: 3. The CDR3 extends over 15 amino acids. The CDR3 DNA follows: TGCGCCAGCAGCTTATTACAGGGGGCGAACACTGAAGCTTTCTTT. It yields the protein CASSLLQGANTEAFF.

This clone was counted a single time. This rearrangement joins TRBV5-6 to TRBJ1-1, with TRBD1 matching 7 bases. The CDR3 sequence is 16 residues long. V dropped 4 bases and J dropped 0; count of bases not matched to a gene: 9. Germline CDR1 and CDR2: SGHDT and YYEEEE. CDR3 coding DNA: TGTGCCAGCAGCCTCACGATGGGACAGATGAACACTGAAGCTTTCTTT. Translated, it gives CASSLTMGQMNTEAFF.

This chain connects TRBV27 to TRBJ1-5; D is perhaps TRBD1 (5 bases). V dropped 6 bases and J dropped 0 bases, with 12 bases sitting between them. Looked up from germline, CDR1 is MNHEY and CDR2 is SMNVEV (reference sequence). The CDR3 runs to 15 residues. As DNA, the CDR3 is TGTGCCAGCAGCCTAGGGACGGATAGCAATCAGCCCCAGCATTTT. Translated: CASSLGTDSNQPQHF.

J is TRBJ1-4 and V is TRBV6-6, with D perhaps matching TRBD1 (5 bases). Trimming removed 11 bases at V and 7 bases at J, with 17 bases between. The germline gives CDR1 MNHNY, CDR2 SVGAGI (reference sequence). This CDR3 region has 13 residues. CDR3 sequence: CASLGSRGEKLFF. CDR3 in DNA: TGTGCCTCCCTGGGATCTAGGGGTGAAAAACTGTTTTTT.